The next 19 T cell receptor beta chains were all read from a single sample in a study of OX40 agonist ivuxolimab in advanced cancers. Produced via immunoSEQ multiplex PCR; TCRdb's table is partial and in-frame only. Counted here are roughly 110,000 clones, about nine tenths occurring once; the ten biggest clones make up approximately 0.5%. Material: CD4+ or CD8+ T cells sorted from blood, obtained in a trial of the OX40 agonist ivuxolimab. The receptors derive from an adult with an advanced solid tumor such as melanoma, head and neck, liver or kidney cancer.

The chain is built from TRBV6-6 and TRBJ1-5; TRBD1 is a possible D gene (6 bases). The CDR3 is 14 amino acids. Germline CDR1 MNHNY, CDR2 SVGAGI (reference sequence). Trimming took off 4 bases at V and 6 bases at J, with 13 bases between the two ends. DNA of the CDR3: TGTGCCAGCAGTTTCGAAGGGGGGGGTCAGCCCCAGCATTTT. It is translated as CASSFEGGGQPQHF.

This clone was found once. The V and J genes are TRBV19 and TRBJ2-5; TRBD1 matches 8 bases. The V and J ends lost 2 bases and 4 bases, in that order; junction bases with no gene match: 3. The germline CDR1 and CDR2 sequences are LNHDA and SQIVND (reference sequence). The CDR3 extends over 14 amino acids. The DNA of the CDR3 is TGTGCCAGTAGTATAAAAGGACAGGGAGAGACCCAGTACTTC. Encoded protein: CASSIKGQGETQYF. The full variable domain, with the rest looked up from reference TRBV19 and TRBJ2-5, is DGGITQSPKYLFRKEGQNVTLSCEQNLNHDAMYWYRQDPGQGLRLIYYSQIVNDFQKGDIAEGYSVSREKKESFPLTVTSAQKNPTAFYLCASSIKGQGETQYFGPGTRLLVL.

The chain couples TRBV6-5 to TRBJ1-2; D possibly corresponds to TRBD1 (5 bases). Trimming took 5 bases from V and 1 from J, leaving 14 bases between them. The CDR3 is 15 residues long. CDR1 is MNHEY and CDR2 is SVGAGI in the germline V gene. The CDR3 bases are TGTGCCAGCAGTGTGGGACGGCGACTTAACTATGGCTACACCTTC. Residues: CASSVGRRLNYGYTF.

The chain carries TRBV5-1 and TRBJ2-1; D assignment may be TRBD1 or TRBD2 (6 bases each). The CDR3 is made up of 16 amino acids. The V and J ends lost 5 bases and 3 bases respectively, with 18 bases between them. Germline assignment: CDR1 SGHRS and CDR2 YFSETQ. The CDR3 loop is CASRGGLGGLYNEQFF. Written as DNA, the CDR3 is TGCGCCAGCAGGGGTGGGCTGGGGGGCCTCTACAATGAGCAGTTCTTC.

The rearrangement links TRBV5-1 to TRBJ2-2, with 11 bases identical to TRBD2. The ends lost 4 bases at V and 6 bases at J; junction bases unmatched: 11. The CDR3 runs 17 residues. CDR1 and CDR2 (germline): SGHRS, YFSETQ. CDR3 sequence (DNA): TGCGCCAGCAGCCTCCTCGGGCTAGCGGGGGGCCCCGGGGAGCTGTTTTTT. Protein: CASSLLGLAGGPGELFF.

The V and J genes are TRBV2 and TRBJ1-2; D might be TRBD1 (6 bases). Trimming left V 4 bases short and J 8 bases short, with 11 bases between. The CDR3 is 12 residues long. From germline, CDR1 is SNHLY and CDR2 FYNNEI. The CDR3 nucleotides read TGTGCCAGCAGTGTCGGGGGGGGCGGCTACACCTTC. Translating gives CASSVGGGGYTF.

This clone appeared a single time. This chain connects TRBV19 to TRBJ1-1; D is unresolved. V gave up 3 bases and J gave up 0 bases, with 11 bases separating them. CDR1 and CDR2 from the germline V gene are LNHDA and SQIVND (reference sequence). CDR3 length: 15 amino acids. CDR3 amino acids: CASSMSPILNTEAFF. CDR3 nucleotide sequence: TGTGCCAGTAGTATGTCCCCGATCTTGAACACTGAAGCTTTCTTT.

The V call is TRBV5-1, the J call TRBJ1-4, with D possibly being TRBD1 (5 bases). The length of the CDR3 is 14 residues. V was shortened by 0 bases and J by 7 bases, with 10 bases between the two germline ends. Germline V gene lookup returns CDR1 SGHRS and CDR2 YFSETQ. The CDR3 coding sequence is TGCGCCAGCAGCTTGGCGGGGGAGAGTGAAAAACTGTTTTTT. Residues: CASSLAGESEKLFF. Supplemented by reference TRBV5-1 and TRBJ1-4, the full variable domain reads KAGVTQTPRYLIKTRGQQVTLSCSPISGHRSVSWYQQTPGQGLQFLFEYFSETQRNKGNFPGRFSGRQFSNSRSEMNVSTLELGDSALYLCASSLAGESEKLFFGSGTQLSVL.

The V and J genes are TRBV5-1 and TRBJ1-2; D might be TRBD1 (5 bases). The germline V gene has CDR1 SGHRS and CDR2 YFSETQ. The CDR3 runs 16 residues. Deletions cut 0 bases from V and 8 bases from J, with 20 bases between. The DNA of the CDR3 is TGCGCCAGCAGCTTGGCATATTCTGGGGACGGAAGGGGCTACACCTTC. This translates into CASSLAYSGDGRGYTF.

This sequence joins TRBV5-1 and TRBJ2-5, with 7 bases aligning to TRBD2. Looked up from germline, CDR1 is SGHRS and CDR2 is YFSETQ. The CDR3 has 14 residues. The J segment lost 1 base and the V segment lost 4 bases, leaving 4 bases of the junction unmatched. The CDR3 coding sequence is TGCGCCAGCAGCCTAACTAGCGCCCAAGAGACCCAGTACTTC. As protein: CASSLTSAQETQYF. The variable domain in full, completed from reference TRBV5-1 and TRBJ2-5, reads KAGVTQTPRYLIKTRGQQVTLSCSPISGHRSVSWYQQTPGQGLQFLFEYFSETQRNKGNFPGRFSGRQFSNSRSEMNVSTLELGDSALYLCASSLTSAQETQYFGPGTRLLVL.

This clone appeared a single time. The chain recombines TRBV7-2 with TRBJ1-6; possible D gene TRBD1, 5 bases. Germline-derived CDR1 and CDR2 are SGHTA and FQGNSA. The V and J ends lost 3 bases and 6 bases respectively, with 15 bases between them. This CDR3 has 16 residues. The CDR3 nucleotides read TGTGCCAGCAGCTTGGAGGTTGGTGGGGCTAATTCACCCCTCCACTTT. Its protein product is CASSLEVGGANSPLHF.

This chain uses TRBV27 with TRBJ1-5; D is uncertain. V lost 6 bases and J lost 0, with 12 bases in between. The germline V gene encodes CDR1 MNHEY and CDR2 SMNVEV (reference sequence). This CDR3 spans 15 amino acids. This CDR3 is CASRGFSHSNQPQHF. The DNA for the CDR3 is TGTGCCAGCAGGGGGTTCAGTCATAGCAATCAGCCCCAGCATTTT.

V and J are TRBV7-2 and TRBJ1-5; D ambiguous. Germline V CDR1 and CDR2: SGHTA, FQGNSA. The V gene lost 2 bases and the J gene lost 3 bases, with 8 bases spanning the gap. The CDR3 is made up of 14 amino acids. CDR3 sequence reads: CASSLNGINQPQHF. The CDR3 DNA follows: TGTGCCAGCAGCTTAAATGGGATCAATCAGCCCCAGCATTTT.

This chain uses TRBV7-9 with TRBJ2-3; D is undetermined. The CDR3 length is 13 residues. The germline CDR1 and CDR2 sequences are SEHNR and FQNEAQ (reference sequence). Trimming cost V 10 bases and J 5 bases, with 16 bases left between them. In nucleotides, the CDR3 is TGTGCCACCGCCCCAGGCTGGGAAGATACGCAGTATTTT. The encoded protein is CATAPGWEDTQYF. The whole variable domain, filled in from reference TRBV7-9 and TRBJ2-3, reads DTGVSQNPRHKITKRGQNVTFRCDPISEHNRLYWYRQTLGQGPEFLTYFQNEAQLEKSRLLSDRFSAERPKGSFSTLEIQRTEQGDSAMYLCATAPGWEDTQYFGPGTRLTVL.

This clone was recorded once. The J gene is TRBJ1-5, the V gene TRBV4-3; weak D call: TRBD1 (6 bases). This CDR3 has 15 residues. V shed 0 bases and J shed 7 bases, with 13 bases lying between them. Germline V CDR1 and CDR2: LGHNA, YSLEER. CDR3 residues: CASSQDPGDGQPQHF. The CDR3 region has the DNA TGCGCCAGCAGCCAAGATCCAGGGGACGGACAGCCCCAGCATTTT.

This chain connects TRBV28 to TRBJ2-2, with 10 bases fitting TRBD1. V shed 7 bases, J shed 5 bases, and the junction held 10 bases outside the gene matches. This CDR3 has 16 amino acids. In germline, CDR1 is MDHEN, CDR2 SYDVKM. DNA for the CDR3: TGTGCCAGCACCCCCGCGGACAGGGGGGGAACCGGGGAGCTGTTTTTT. Protein sequence: CASTPADRGGTGELFF.

CDR3: CASSVDRGSTGELFF. As DNA, the CDR3 is TGCGCCAGCAGCGTGGACAGGGGGAGCACCGGGGAGCTGTTTTTT. The chain carries TRBV5-1 and TRBJ2-2; 10 nucleotides agree with TRBD1. The CDR3 runs 15 residues. Germline CDR1 and CDR2: SGHRS and YFSETQ. With 4 bases clipped from V and 4 bases from J, the junction kept 4 bases outside the gene matches. The entire variable domain, with the rest obtained from reference TRBV5-1 and TRBJ2-2, is as follows: KAGVTQTPRYLIKTRGQQVTLSCSPISGHRSVSWYQQTPGQGLQFLFEYFSETQRNKGNFPGRFSGRQFSNSRSEMNVSTLELGDSALYLCASSVDRGSTGELFFGEGSRLTVL.

This clone showed up just once. This chain connects TRBV5-1 to TRBJ2-2; D gene uncertain. The CDR3 covers 12 residues. CDR1 and CDR2 from the germline V gene are SGHRS and YFSETQ. The V end was cut by 0 bases, the J end by 8 bases, with 5 bases between. The CDR3 DNA is TGCGCCAGCAGCTTGGAGATGGGGGAGCTGTTTTTT. Translating gives CASSLEMGELFF.

This chain connects TRBV19 to TRBJ1-5; D gene uncertain. This CDR3 contains 12 residues. Per germline, CDR1 LNHDA and CDR2 SQIVND (reference sequence). V lost 5 bases and J lost 6, with 8 bases in between. The CDR3 loop reads CASSVMGQPQHF. DNA of the CDR3: TGTGCCAGTAGTGTGATGGGTCAGCCCCAGCATTTT.